This T cell receptor (beta chain) derives from a study of cytotoxic CD8 clonotypes in ibrutinib-treated CLL. Approximately 1.9 micrograms of genomic DNA came from cryopreserved PBMCs for TCR beta libraries. Points on this clone: What it recognizes is unknown.

TCRdb keeps only in-frame clones here, not all; method: immunoSEQ multiplex PCR. The sample shows under 200,000 clones, approximately 80% of them seen only once. Germline CDR1 is LGHNA and CDR2 is YSLEER. There are 15 residues in the CDR3. V lost 1 base to trimming and J lost 2 bases, with 8 bases between them. Study-wide findings and caveats: Relative to age-matched healthy donors, clonality at baseline was higher, and it tracked circulating CD8+ T-cell counts. Clonality showed a rise at ibrutinib response that reversed toward baseline at progression.

Here the sequenced sample was PBMCs, taken after 24 months of ibrutinib treatment. The TCR was taken from a human donor with chronic lymphocytic leukemia. This rearrangement joins TRBV4-3 to TRBJ2-2; D is undetermined. For the CDR3, the DNA is TGCGCCAGCAGCCAAGTCTCCAGTAACACCGGGGAGCTGTTTTTT. This sequence encodes CASSQVSSNTGELFF.